The subject of this entry is one T cell receptor (beta chain). The data were obtained in a study of T cell clusters in autoimmune cytopenias. About 39,000 genome equivalents of blood DNA were amplified for TRB. Multiplex touch-down PCR amplified TRB using TRB-A and TRB-B pools in one tube. TCRdb reworked the multiplex PCR reads into one entry per CDR3 protein, no DNA. This repertoire includes over 4,000 distinct CDR3 sequences. CDR1 and CDR2 from the germline V gene are GTSNPN and SVGIG (reference sequence). CDR3 length: 13 amino acids. Sequencing was performed on peripheral blood. V usage is TRBV30 and J usage is TRBJ1-2. The receptor was derived from a human donor with an autoimmune cytopenia or autoimmune hepatitis (not recorded which). The CDR3 loop reads CAWTRQANYGYTF.